What follows are 11 T cell receptor beta chains derived from one specimen sequenced in a study of shared clonotypes between healthy human individuals. TCRdb's table, derived via immunoSEQ multiplex PCR, lists solely in-frame clones and lacks some. The table has about 1.1 million clones, around three quarters seen once. The sequencing sample was made of memory CD4+ T cells from PBMCs. The subset denotes: CD45RA-negative fraction. Receptors were obtained from a man between 18 and 29 years old in good health. Some clones in this sample may be carry-over from other donors' samples.

The rearrangement links TRBV7-3 to TRBJ2-1, with 8 bases that match TRBD2. Germline V lookup: CDR1 SGHTA, CDR2 FQGTGA. V lost 3 bases and J lost 8; bases outside the gene matches: 12. The CDR3 covers 16 residues. The CDR3 DNA follows: TGTGCCAGCAGCTTGGGATGGGCGGGAGGCCAGGATGAGCAGTTCTTC. Its translation: CASSLGWAGGQDEQFF.

The V and J genes are TRBV21-1 and TRBJ1-2; TRBD1, the D gene given by the table, was not confirmed from the DNA. TRBV21-1 is tagged as a pseudogene. The CDR3 runs 13 residues. The CDR3 DNA is TGTGCCAGCAGCAGGGGCAGACTCTATGGCTACACCTTC. Translation gives CASSRGRLYGYTF.

The table lists this clone with a count of one. The V gene is TRBV5-1, the J gene TRBJ2-7; TRBD2 aligns across 9 bases. Germline V lookup: CDR1 SGHRS, CDR2 YFSETQ. V dropped 2 bases and J dropped 3; count of bases not matched to a gene: 6. This CDR3 comprises 15 residues. This CDR3 is CASSFLAGPDYEQYF. CDR3 bases: TGCGCCAGCAGCTTCCTAGCGGGACCAGACTACGAGCAGTACTTC.

The chain joins TRBV14 to TRBJ2-2; perhaps TRBD2 as D (5 bases). Germline CDR1 and CDR2: SGHDN and FVKESK. The CDR3 length is 16 residues. Trimming took 8 bases from V and 1 from J, leaving 17 bases between them. CDR3 region: CASAPWSGWNTGELFF. CDR3 bases: TGTGCCAGCGCCCCCTGGTCGGGGTGGAACACCGGGGAGCTGTTTTTT. Filled out from reference TRBV14 and TRBJ2-2, the complete variable domain reads EAGVTQFPSHSVIEKGQTVTLRCDPISGHDNLYWYRRVMGKEIKFLLHFVKESKQDESGMPNNRFLAERTGGTYSTLKVQPAELEDSGVYFCASAPWSGWNTGELFFGEGSRLTVL.

J is TRBJ2-3 and V is TRBV7-2; D not certain. The CDR3 length is 13 residues. In germline, CDR1 is SGHTA, CDR2 FQGNSA. Trimming took 1 base from V and 5 from J, leaving 7 bases between them. CDR3 DNA sequence: TGTGCCAGCAGCTTAGTAGGGATAGATACGCAGTATTTT. Translating it yields CASSLVGIDTQYF.

This chain connects TRBV27 to TRBJ2-1; D not certain. Germline CDR1 MNHEY, CDR2 SMNVEV (reference sequence). The CDR3 runs to 14 residues. The V and J ends lost 7 bases and 5 bases respectively, with 15 bases between them. The CDR3 protein is CASTGSLGHNEQFF. CDR3 coding DNA: TGTGCCAGCACCGGGTCCCTAGGGCACAATGAGCAGTTCTTC.

This clone is a singleton in its sample. The V call is TRBV7-2, the J call TRBJ1-5, with D unclear. CDR1 and CDR2 from the germline V gene are SGHTA and FQGNSA. The V end was cut by 1 base, the J end by 6 bases, with 10 bases between. The CDR3 is 14 amino acids. The CDR3 bases are TGTGCCAGCAGCTTAGGCCCCGGGGTTCAGCCCCAGCATTTT. Protein sequence: CASSLGPGVQPQHF.

J is TRBJ2-5 and V is TRBV6-6; maybe TRBD1 (5 bases). CDR3 length equals 13 residues. The V end lost 5 bases, the J end lost 5 bases, and 12 bases lay between the germline ends. Germline V CDR1 and CDR2: MNHNY, SVGAGI (reference sequence). The CDR3 sequence is CASSPQGQETQYF. In DNA form, the CDR3 reads TGTGCCAGCAGTCCCCAGGGCCAGGAGACCCAGTACTTC.

J is TRBJ1-2 and V is TRBV7-3, with D perhaps matching TRBD1 (5 bases). V lost 4 bases, J lost 8 bases, and 20 bases lay in between. Germline values: CDR1 SGHTA, CDR2 FQGTGA. The CDR3 covers 15 residues. In DNA form, the CDR3 reads TGTGCCAGCAGCTCAACCCCGGGGGTCCCAGGCGGCTACACCTTC. This gives the protein CASSSTPGVPGGYTF.

There are a few counts of this clone. The chain joins TRBV30 to TRBJ1-2; no clear D. Germline V gene data show CDR1 as GTSNPN and CDR2 as SVGIG (reference sequence). Trimming removed 0 bases at V and 4 bases at J, with 6 bases between. The CDR3 spans 12 residues. The CDR3 DNA follows: TGTGCCTGGAGTGTAACAGCCTATGGCTACACCTTC. The encoded protein is CAWSVTAYGYTF.

A word on this clone: One base away lies a much larger clone, so this may be a sequencing read error. This sample includes further DNA sequences coding for the same CDR3. This chain links TRBV5-1 with TRBJ2-4; D is uncertain. In germline, CDR1 is SGHRS, CDR2 YFSETQ. V was clipped by 2 bases and J by 0 bases, with 6 bases between them. This CDR3 has 14 amino acids. The CDR3 spells CASSLTLAKNIQYF. DNA of the CDR3: TGCGCCAGCAGCTTAACCCTAGCCAAAAACATTCAGTACTTC.